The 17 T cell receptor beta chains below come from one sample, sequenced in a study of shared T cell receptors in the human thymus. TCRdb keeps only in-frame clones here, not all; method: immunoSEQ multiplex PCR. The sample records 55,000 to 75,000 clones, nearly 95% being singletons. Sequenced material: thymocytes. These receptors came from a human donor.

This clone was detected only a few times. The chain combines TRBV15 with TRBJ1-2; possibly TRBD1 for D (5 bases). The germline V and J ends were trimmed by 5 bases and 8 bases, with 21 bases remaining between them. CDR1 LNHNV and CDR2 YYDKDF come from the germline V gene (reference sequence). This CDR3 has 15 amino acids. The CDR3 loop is CATSSRGGGYVGYTF. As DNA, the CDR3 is TGTGCCACCAGCTCCCGCGGGGGGGGGTACGTAGGCTACACCTTC.

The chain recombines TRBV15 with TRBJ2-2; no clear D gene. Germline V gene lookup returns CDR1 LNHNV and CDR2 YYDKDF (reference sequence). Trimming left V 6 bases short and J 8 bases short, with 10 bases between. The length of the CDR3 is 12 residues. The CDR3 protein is CATRRTPGELFF. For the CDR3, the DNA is TGTGCCACCAGAAGGACCCCTGGGGAGCTGTTTTTT.

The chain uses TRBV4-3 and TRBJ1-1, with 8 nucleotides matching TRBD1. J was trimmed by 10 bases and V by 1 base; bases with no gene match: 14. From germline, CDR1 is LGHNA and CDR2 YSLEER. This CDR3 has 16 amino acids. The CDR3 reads CASSQVIGQGGRGAFF. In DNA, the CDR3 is TGCGCCAGCAGCCAAGTTATAGGACAGGGTGGGAGGGGAGCTTTCTTT.

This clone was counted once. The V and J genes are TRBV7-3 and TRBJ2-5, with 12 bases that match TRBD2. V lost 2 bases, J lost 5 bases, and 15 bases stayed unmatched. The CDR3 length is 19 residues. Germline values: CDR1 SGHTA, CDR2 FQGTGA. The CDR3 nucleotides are TGTGCCAGCAGCTTAGGGCTAGCGGGGGGGCCCGGCCAGAGGGAGACCCAGTACTTC. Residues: CASSLGLAGGPGQRETQYF.

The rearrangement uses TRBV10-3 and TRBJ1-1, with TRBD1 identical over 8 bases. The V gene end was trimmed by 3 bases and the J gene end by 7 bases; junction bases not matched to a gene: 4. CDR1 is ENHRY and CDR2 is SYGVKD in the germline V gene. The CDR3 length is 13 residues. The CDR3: CAISDRGRVEAFF. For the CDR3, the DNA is TGTGCCATCAGTGACAGGGGGCGGGTTGAAGCTTTCTTT.

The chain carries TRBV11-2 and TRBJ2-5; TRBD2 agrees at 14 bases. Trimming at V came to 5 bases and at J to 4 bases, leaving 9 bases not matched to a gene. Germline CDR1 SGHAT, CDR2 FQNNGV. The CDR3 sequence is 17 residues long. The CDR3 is CASSPGLAGAELETQYF. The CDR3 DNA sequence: TGTGCCAGCAGCCCGGGACTAGCGGGGGCCGAACTAGAGACCCAGTACTTC.

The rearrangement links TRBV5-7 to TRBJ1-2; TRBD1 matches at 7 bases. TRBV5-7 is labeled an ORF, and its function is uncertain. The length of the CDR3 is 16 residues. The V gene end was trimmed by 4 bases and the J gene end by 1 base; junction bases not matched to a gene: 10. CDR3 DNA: TGTGCCAGCAGCGTGGCCGGGACAGAGTTTAACTATGGCTACACCTTC. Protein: CASSVAGTEFNYGYTF.

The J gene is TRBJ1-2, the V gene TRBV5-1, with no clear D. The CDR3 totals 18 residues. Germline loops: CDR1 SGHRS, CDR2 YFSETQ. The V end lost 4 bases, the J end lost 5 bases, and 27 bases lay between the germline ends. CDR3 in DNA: TGCGCCAGCAGCGTAGCTGGGCCCCGGACGGGGTACCGATATGGCTACACCTTC. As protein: CASSVAGPRTGYRYGYTF.

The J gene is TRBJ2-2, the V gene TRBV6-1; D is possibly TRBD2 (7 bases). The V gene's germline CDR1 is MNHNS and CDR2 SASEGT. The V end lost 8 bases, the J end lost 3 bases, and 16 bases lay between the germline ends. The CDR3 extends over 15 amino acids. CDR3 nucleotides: TGTGCCAGCTCGACGGACGGGGGGCACACCGGGGAGCTGTTTTTT. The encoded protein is CASSTDGGHTGELFF.

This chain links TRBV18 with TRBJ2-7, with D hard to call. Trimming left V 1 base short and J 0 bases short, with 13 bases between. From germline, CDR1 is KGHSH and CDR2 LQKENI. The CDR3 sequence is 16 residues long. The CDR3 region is CASSPLPYGSSYEQYF. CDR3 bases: TGTGCCAGCTCACCACTCCCGTACGGCAGCTCCTACGAGCAGTACTTC.

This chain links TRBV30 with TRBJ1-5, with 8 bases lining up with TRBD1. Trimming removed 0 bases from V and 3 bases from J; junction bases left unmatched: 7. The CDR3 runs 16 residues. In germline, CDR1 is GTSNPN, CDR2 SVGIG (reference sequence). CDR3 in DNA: TGTGCCTGGAGTGTACTGGGACAGGCGAACAATCAGCCCCAGCATTTT. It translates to CAWSVLGQANNQPQHF.

In DNA form, the CDR3 reads TGTGCCAGTAGTATAAACAGGGCGGGAGGCTACACCTTC. This codes for CASSINRAGGYTF. J is TRBJ1-2 and V is TRBV19, with D maybe TRBD1 (6 bases). The V gene lost 2 bases and the J gene lost 8 bases, with 12 bases spanning the gap. The CDR3 covers 13 residues. Germline V gene sequence: CDR1 LNHDA, CDR2 SQIVND (reference sequence).

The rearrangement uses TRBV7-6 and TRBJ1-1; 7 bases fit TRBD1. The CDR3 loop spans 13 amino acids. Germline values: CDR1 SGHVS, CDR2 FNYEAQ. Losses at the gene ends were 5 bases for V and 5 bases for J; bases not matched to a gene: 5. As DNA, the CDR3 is TGTGCCAGCAGCCACAGGGGAGGGACTGAAGCTTTCTTT. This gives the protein CASSHRGGTEAFF. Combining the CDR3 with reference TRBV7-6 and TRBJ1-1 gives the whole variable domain GAGVSQSPRYKVTKRGQDVALRCDPISGHVSLYWYRQALGQGPEFLTYFNYEAQQDKSGLPNDRFSAERPEGSISTLTIQRTEQRDSAMYRCASSHRGGTEAFFGQGTRLTVV.

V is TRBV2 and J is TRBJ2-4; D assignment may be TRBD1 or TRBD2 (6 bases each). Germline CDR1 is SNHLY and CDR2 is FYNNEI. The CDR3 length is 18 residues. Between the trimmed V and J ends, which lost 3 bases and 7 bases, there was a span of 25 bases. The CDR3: CASSDPGASGSKGNIQYF. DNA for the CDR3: TGTGCCAGCAGTGACCCAGGGGCCAGCGGGTCCAAGGGGAACATTCAGTACTTC.

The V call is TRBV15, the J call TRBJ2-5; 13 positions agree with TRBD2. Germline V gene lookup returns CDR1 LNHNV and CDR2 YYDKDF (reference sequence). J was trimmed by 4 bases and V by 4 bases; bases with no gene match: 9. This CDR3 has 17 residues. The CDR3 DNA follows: TGTGCCACCAGCACTACGACTAGCGGGGGGTTGGGAGAGACCCAGTACTTC. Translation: CATSTTTSGGLGETQYF.

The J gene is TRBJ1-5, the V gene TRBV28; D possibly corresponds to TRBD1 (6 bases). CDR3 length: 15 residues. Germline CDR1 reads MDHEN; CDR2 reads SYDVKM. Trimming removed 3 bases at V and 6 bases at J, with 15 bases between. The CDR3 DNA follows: TGTGCCAGCAGTTTCCAGACAGGTTCATTTCAGCCCCAGCATTTT. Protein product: CASSFQTGSFQPQHF. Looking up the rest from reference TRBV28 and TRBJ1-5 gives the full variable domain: DVKVTQSSRYLVKRTGEKVFLECVQDMDHENMFWYRQDPGLGLRLIYFSYDVKMKEKGDIPEGYSVSREKKERFSLILESASTNQTSMYLCASSFQTGSFQPQHFGDGTRLSIL.

CDR3 amino acids: CASSAGPGIAGGELFF. Written as DNA, the CDR3 is TGTGCCAGCAGTGCTGGACCGGGGATTGCTGGTGGGGAGCTGTTTTTT. The V and J genes are TRBV27 and TRBJ2-2; possible D gene TRBD2, 5 bases. The ends were cut back, 5 bases at V and 8 bases at J, with 21 bases in the middle. In germline, CDR1 is MNHEY, CDR2 SMNVEV (reference sequence). The CDR3 has 16 amino acids.